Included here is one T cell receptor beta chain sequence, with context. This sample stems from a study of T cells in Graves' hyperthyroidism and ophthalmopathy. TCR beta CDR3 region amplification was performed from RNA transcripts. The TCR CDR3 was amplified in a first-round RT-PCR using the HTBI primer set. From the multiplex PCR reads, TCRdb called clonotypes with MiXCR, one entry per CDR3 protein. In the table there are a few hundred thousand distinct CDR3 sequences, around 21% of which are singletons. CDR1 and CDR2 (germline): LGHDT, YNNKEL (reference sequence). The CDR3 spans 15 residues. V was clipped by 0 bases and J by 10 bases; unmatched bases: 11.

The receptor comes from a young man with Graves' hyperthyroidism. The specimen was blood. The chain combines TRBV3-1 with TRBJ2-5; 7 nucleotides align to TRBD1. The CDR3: CASSQDSGQARVQYF. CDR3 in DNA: TGTGCCAGCAGCCAAGATTCCGGACAGGCGCGTGTCCAGTACTTC.